This T cell receptor (beta chain) was recorded in a study of OX40 agonist ivuxolimab in advanced cancers. Whole-study context: Among those enrolled, mean age was around 60 years (range roughly 20 to 79) and 75% to 90% were male.

TCRdb keeps only in-frame clones here, not all; method: immunoSEQ multiplex PCR. The table lists 78,000 or so clones, approximately 92% of them singletons. Trimming pared 0 bases from V and 15 bases from J, leaving 18 bases between. This CDR3 region has 14 residues. CDR1 is MGHRA, CDR2 YSYEKL, per germline. Sequenced material: CD4+ or CD8+ T cells sorted from blood, taken in a trial of the OX40 agonist ivuxolimab. The V call is TRBV4-1, the J call TRBJ2-1, with D unclear. This clonotype was sampled from an adult with an advanced solid tumor such as melanoma, head and neck, liver or kidney cancer. Here the CDR3 DNA reads TGCGCCAGCAGCCAAGATCACTCACTACCGCCCCGGTTCTTC. This gives the protein CASSQDHSLPPRFF.